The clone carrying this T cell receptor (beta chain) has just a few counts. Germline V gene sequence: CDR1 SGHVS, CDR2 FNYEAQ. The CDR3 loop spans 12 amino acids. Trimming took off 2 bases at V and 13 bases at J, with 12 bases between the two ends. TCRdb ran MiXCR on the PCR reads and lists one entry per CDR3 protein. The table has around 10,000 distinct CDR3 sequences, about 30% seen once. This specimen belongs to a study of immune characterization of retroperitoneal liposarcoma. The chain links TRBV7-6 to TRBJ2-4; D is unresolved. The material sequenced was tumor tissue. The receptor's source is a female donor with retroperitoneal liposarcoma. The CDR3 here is CASSLRVQEQYF. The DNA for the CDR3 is TGTGCCAGCAGCTTACGTGTGCAAGAGCAGTACTTC.